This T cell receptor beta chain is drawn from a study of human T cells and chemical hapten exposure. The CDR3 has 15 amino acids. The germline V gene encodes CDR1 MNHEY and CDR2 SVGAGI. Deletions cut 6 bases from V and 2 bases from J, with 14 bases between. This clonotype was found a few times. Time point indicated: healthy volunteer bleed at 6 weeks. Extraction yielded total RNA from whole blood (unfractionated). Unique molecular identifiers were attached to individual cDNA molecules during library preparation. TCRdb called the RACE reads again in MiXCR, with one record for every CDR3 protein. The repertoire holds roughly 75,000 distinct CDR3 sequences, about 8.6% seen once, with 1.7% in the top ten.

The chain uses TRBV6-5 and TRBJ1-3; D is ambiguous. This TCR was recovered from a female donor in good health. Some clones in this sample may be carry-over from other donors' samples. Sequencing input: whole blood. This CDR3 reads CASSQSGIAGNTIYF. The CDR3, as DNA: TGTGCCAGCAGCCAGTCAGGAATTGCTGGAAACACCATATATTTT.